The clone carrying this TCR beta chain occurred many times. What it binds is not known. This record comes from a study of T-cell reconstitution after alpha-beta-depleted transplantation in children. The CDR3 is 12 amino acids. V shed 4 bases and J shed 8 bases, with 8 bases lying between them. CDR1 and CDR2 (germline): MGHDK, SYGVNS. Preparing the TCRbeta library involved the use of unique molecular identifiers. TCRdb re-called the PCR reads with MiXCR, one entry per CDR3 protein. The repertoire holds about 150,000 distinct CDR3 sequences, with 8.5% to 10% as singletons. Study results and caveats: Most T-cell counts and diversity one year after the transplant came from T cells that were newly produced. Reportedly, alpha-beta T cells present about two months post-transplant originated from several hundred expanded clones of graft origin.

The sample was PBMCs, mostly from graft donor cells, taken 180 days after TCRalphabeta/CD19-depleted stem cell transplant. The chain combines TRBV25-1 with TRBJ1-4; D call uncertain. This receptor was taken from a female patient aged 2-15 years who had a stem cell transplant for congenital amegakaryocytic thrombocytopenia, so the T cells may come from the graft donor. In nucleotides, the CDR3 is TGTGCCAGCAGTGTCTCCCTCGAAAAACTGTTTTTT. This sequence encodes CASSVSLEKLFF.